Below, 21 T cell receptor beta chains from the same sample are listed, as sequenced in a study of T cell repertoires in cytomegalovirus infection. TCRdb called the reads again in MiXCR, with one record for every CDR3 protein. The table lists about 400,000 distinct CDR3 sequences, about 35% of them singletons, with 13% in the top ten. For these receptors, no antigen is known. The sequenced sample was cultured PBMCs, obtained from culture after CMV antigen stimulation. The receptors were gathered from a human donor in good health (CMV status not recorded). Some clones in this sample may be carry-over from other donors' samples.

This clonotype was observed a handful of times. The chain recombines TRBV10-2 with TRBJ1-5; no reliable D call. Trimming removed 7 bases from V and 6 bases from J, with 16 bases in between. The CDR3 totals 14 residues. The germline CDR1 and CDR2 sequences are WSHSY and SAAADI. Here the CDR3 reads CASTMSGTSQPQHF. For the CDR3, the DNA is TGCGCCAGCACCATGTCCGGAACCAGTCAGCCCCAGCATTTT.

This clonotype was seen a few times. The chain is built from TRBV6-2 or TRBV6-3 and TRBJ2-7; TRBD2 matches at 11 bases. Germline assignment: CDR1 MNHEY and CDR2 SVGEGT. The CDR3 consists of 16 residues. V lost 5 bases and J lost 4; bases outside the gene matches: 10. CDR3 sequence: CASSPTSGRFEYEQYV. The CDR3 DNA sequence: TGTGCCAGCAGTCCAACTAGCGGGAGATTCGAATACGAGCAGTACGTC.

This clonotype turned up a few times. The chain has TRBV20-1 and TRBJ1-1; D might be TRBD1 (5 bases). V shed 0 bases and J shed 5 bases, with 13 bases lying between them. CDR1 is DFQATT, CDR2 SNEGSKA, per germline (reference sequence). The CDR3 is 14 amino acids. The CDR3 DNA is TGCAGTGCTAGAGATCGGCGGGGCTCGACTGAAGCTTTCTTT. The encoded protein is CSARDRRGSTEAFF.

The genes are TRBV24-1 and TRBJ2-2; D ambiguous. Germline V gene sequence: CDR1 KGHDR, CDR2 SFDVKD. The CDR3 consists of 14 residues. V lost 3 bases to trimming and J lost 5 bases, with 9 bases between them. As DNA, the CDR3 is TGTGCCACCAGTGATCTAACCGGAACCGGGGAGCTGTTTTTT. Translation gives CATSDLTGTGELFF.

This clonotype was seen only a few times. This sequence joins TRBV4-2 and TRBJ2-7; 7 bases agree with TRBD1. Germline V gene sequence: CDR1 LGHNA, CDR2 YNFKEQ. The CDR3 is 15 residues long. Trimming removed 1 base from V and 0 bases from J; junction bases left unmatched: 3. CDR3 in DNA: TGTGCCAGCAGCCAAGTACAGGGGAGCTCCTACGAGCAGTACTTC. This codes for CASSQVQGSSYEQYF.

This clonotype was counted a few times. This chain uses TRBV12-3 or TRBV12-4 with TRBJ1-3; D remains unclear. The ends were cut back, 6 bases at V and 4 bases at J, with 16 bases in the middle. The CDR3 length is 15 residues. The CDR3, as DNA: TGTGCCAGCAGCCCGGGCACTCTCGGGGGAAACACCATATATTTT. Residues: CASSPGTLGGNTIYF.

The chain carries TRBV7-2 and TRBJ2-1; 9 nucleotides match TRBD1. The trim removed 9 bases at V and 7 bases at J, leaving 13 bases unmatched. This CDR3 comprises 15 residues. In germline, CDR1 is SGHTA, CDR2 FQGNSA. The CDR3 DNA reads as TGTGCCAGTACAAACGGTTGGACAGGGGCGAATGAGCAGTTCTTC. It codes for CASTNGWTGANEQFF.

This sequence joins TRBV6-5 and TRBJ2-1; the D gene is possibly TRBD1 (7 bases). There are 15 residues in the CDR3. Trimming cost V 5 bases and J 4 bases, with 15 bases left between them. Germline CDR1 is MNHEY and CDR2 is SVGAGI. CDR3 residues: CASSEEGARYNEQFF. In DNA, the CDR3 is TGTGCCAGCAGTGAGGAGGGGGCCAGGTACAATGAGCAGTTCTTC.

The rearrangement links TRBV7-8 to TRBJ1-6; 7 nucleotides line up with TRBD1. V lost 5 bases, J lost 8 bases, and 6 bases stayed unmatched. This CDR3 has 14 amino acids. Per germline, CDR1 SGHVS and CDR2 FQNEAQ. The CDR3 spells CASSPRDRDSPLHF. CDR3 DNA: TGTGCCAGCAGCCCCCGGGACAGAGATTCACCCCTCCACTTT.

This rearrangement joins TRBV5-4 to TRBJ2-6; tentatively, D is TRBD2 (6 bases). Germline-derived CDR1 and CDR2 are SGHNT and YYREEE (reference sequence). CDR3 length: 16 residues. Trimming took off 2 bases at V and 2 bases at J, with 11 bases between the two ends. CDR3 nucleotides: TGTGCCAGCAGCTTTCGTTCGGGAGCTGGGGCCAACGTCCTGACTTTC. It encodes CASSFRSGAGANVLTF.

This chain links TRBV6-8 with TRBJ2-3, with D perhaps being TRBD1 or TRBD2 (6 bases each). This CDR3 is built from 15 residues. V shed 6 bases and J shed 5 bases, with 18 bases lying between them. The germline V gene encodes CDR1 MNHGY and CDR2 SAAAGT. The CDR3 DNA is TGTGCCAGCAGGCGGGACATAATGGGGGGAGATACGCAGTATTTT. Encoded protein: CASRRDIMGGDTQYF.

This rearrangement joins TRBV30 to TRBJ2-1; D tentatively reads TRBD1 or TRBD2 (5 bases each). The germline V gene encodes CDR1 GTSNPN and CDR2 SVGIG (reference sequence). The CDR3 has 12 amino acids. Trimming cost V 2 bases and J 9 bases, with 11 bases left between them. CDR3 bases: TGTGCCTGGAGTCCCACCGGGACTGAGCAGTTCTTC. As protein: CAWSPTGTEQFF.

In this sample, this clonotype turned up a few times. The chain uses TRBV19 and TRBJ1-2; unclear D gene. The ends were cut back, 1 base at V and 0 bases at J, with 9 bases in the middle. The CDR3 contains 15 residues. From germline, CDR1 is LNHDA and CDR2 SQIVND (reference sequence). The CDR3: CASSIVPRSNYGYTF. The CDR3 region has the DNA TGTGCCAGTAGTATAGTCCCTCGATCTAACTATGGCTACACCTTC.

The genes are TRBV10-3 and TRBJ2-3; 10 nucleotides line up with TRBD2. The CDR3 loop spans 16 amino acids. The germline V gene has CDR1 ENHRY and CDR2 SYGVKD. V shed 10 bases and J 0 bases; nucleotides not matched to a gene: 10. The CDR3 protein is CATGTSENWSTDTQYF. Written as DNA, the CDR3 is TGTGCCACCGGGACTAGCGAAAACTGGAGCACAGATACGCAGTATTTT.

This clonotype was counted a few times. V usage is TRBV25-1 and J usage is TRBJ2-1; possible D gene TRBD1, 6 bases. V shed 5 bases and J shed 4 bases, with 9 bases lying between them. Per the germline V gene, CDR1 is MGHDK and CDR2 is SYGVNS. CDR3 size: 13 residues. The CDR3 reads CASSPDRYNEQFF. The CDR3 DNA reads as TGTGCCAGCAGTCCAGACAGGTACAATGAGCAGTTCTTC.

The rearrangement uses TRBV6-2 or TRBV6-3 and TRBJ2-2; D gene ambiguous. V lost 6 bases and J 6 bases, leaving 5 bases between the germline ends. Germline V gives CDR1 MNHEY, CDR2 SVGEGT. The CDR3 is 11 amino acids. The CDR3 DNA is TGTGCCAGCAGAACCCCCGGGGAGCTGTTTTTT. The encoded protein is CASRTPGELFF.

The chain recombines TRBV7-2 with TRBJ2-3, with 8 bases matching TRBD2. Looked up from germline, CDR1 is SGHTA and CDR2 is FQGNSA. The CDR3 spans 16 residues. V trimming: 3 bases; J trimming: 7 bases; junction bases outside the gene matches: 12. CDR3 DNA: TGTGCCAGCAGCTTTCGGACTAGCCCATGGAAGAATACGCAGTATTTT. Encoded protein: CASSFRTSPWKNTQYF.

This clonotype was counted a few times. The chain uses TRBV29-1 and TRBJ2-3; 9 bases align to TRBD2. The CDR3 is 16 amino acids. Trimming took 2 bases from V and 0 from J; bases not matched to a gene: 6. Per the germline V gene, CDR1 is SQVTM and CDR2 is ANQGSEA. This CDR3 reads CSVETSSGTSTDTQYF. The DNA of the CDR3 is TGCAGCGTTGAAACATCTAGCGGGACTAGCACAGATACGCAGTATTTT.

At least ten counts were recorded for this clonotype. The chain recombines TRBV7-9 with TRBJ2-3, with TRBD2 matching 13 bases. With V trimmed by 4 bases and J by 3 bases, 1 base remained unmatched. The CDR3 is made up of 15 amino acids. In germline, CDR1 is SEHNR, CDR2 FQNEAQ (reference sequence). CDR3 in amino acids: CASSSTSGRTDTQYF. The CDR3 DNA sequence: TGTGCCAGCAGCTCGACTAGCGGGAGGACAGATACGCAGTATTTT.

This rearrangement joins TRBV6-1 to TRBJ1-2; D gene unclear. The CDR3 spans 14 residues. Germline CDR1 is MNHNS and CDR2 is SASEGT. Deletions cut 1 base from V and 2 bases from J, with 8 bases between. The CDR3 reads CASSEGRPNYGYTF. Written as DNA, the CDR3 is TGTGCCAGCAGTGAAGGACGTCCCAACTATGGCTACACCTTC.

This clonotype showed up just a few times. The J gene is TRBJ2-1, the V gene TRBV12-3 or TRBV12-4, with D perhaps TRBD1 (6 bases). V was cut by 5 bases and J by 6 bases, with 14 bases left in between. The CDR3 is 14 amino acids. This chain's CDR3 is CASSARTEANEQFF. The CDR3 region has the DNA TGTGCCAGCAGTGCAAGGACAGAGGCCAATGAGCAGTTCTTC.